A single sample is the source of the 9 T cell receptor beta chains below, sequenced in a study of spatial heterogeneity in lung cancer. Time point in this sample: sample taken at primary tumor resection. Whole RNA obtained from tumor, nontumor lung or frozen PBMC underwent sequencing without sorting. MiXCR was run by TCRdb on the 5' RACE reads, yielding one entry per CDR3 protein. The table includes around 11,000 distinct CDR3 sequences, approximately 24% detected once. The sample consisted of PBMCs, taken at surgery. Every receptor here comes from a female donor with early-stage non-small cell lung cancer.

The sample holds many counts of this clonotype. This chain joins TRBV28 and TRBJ2-1; possibly TRBD2 for D (5 bases). Trimming pared 1 base from V and 5 bases from J, leaving 15 bases between. Germline CDR1 reads MDHEN; CDR2 reads SYDVKM. The CDR3 spans 16 residues. CDR3 protein: CASSLLTRGADNEQFF. The CDR3 DNA reads TGTGCCAGCAGTTTATTAACCCGGGGAGCAGACAATGAGCAGTTCTTC.

This clonotype has ten or more counts. J is TRBJ2-1 and V is TRBV12-3 or TRBV12-4; no reliable D call. The CDR3 spans 15 residues. V lost 6 bases, J lost 10 bases, and 22 bases lay in between. The CDR3 nucleotides read TGTGCCAGCAGCGACACCGTCGAGACTGGGAAGGAGCAGTTCTTC. It yields the protein CASSDTVETGKEQFF.

The J gene is TRBJ1-5, the V gene TRBV29-1, with a tentative D call TRBD1 (5 bases). Germline V gives CDR1 SQVTM, CDR2 ANQGSEA. The CDR3 consists of 14 residues. V was clipped by 5 bases and J by 7 bases, with 18 bases between them. CDR3 loop: CSVQLGAEAQPQHF. The CDR3 DNA reads as TGCAGCGTTCAATTAGGGGCTGAAGCACAGCCCCAGCATTTT.

V is TRBV7-9 and J is TRBJ1-2; no firm D call. Trimming removed 3 bases from V and 8 bases from J, with 13 bases in between. The CDR3 covers 13 residues. Looked up from germline, CDR1 is SEHNR and CDR2 is FQNEAQ (reference sequence). CDR3 amino acids: CASSFGEIGGYTF. The CDR3 DNA is TGTGCCAGCAGCTTCGGGGAGATAGGAGGCTACACCTTC.

This clonotype was seen only once. The chain carries TRBV29-1 and TRBJ2-3, with 12 bases matching TRBD2. The V gene's germline CDR1 is SQVTM and CDR2 ANQGSEA. V lost 8 bases to trimming and J lost 1 base; unmatched junction nucleotides: 4. This CDR3 region has 14 residues. The CDR3 here is CSTSGRLGTDTQYF. CDR3 DNA sequence: TGCAGCACTAGCGGGAGGTTAGGCACAGATACGCAGTATTTT.

This clonotype has just a few counts. The chain links TRBV30 to TRBJ2-5, with D hard to call. The germline V gene encodes CDR1 GTSNPN and CDR2 SVGIG (reference sequence). This CDR3 has 13 residues. V was pared by 0 bases and J by 5 bases, with 10 bases between. The CDR3 here is CAWSVQLGETQYF. DNA of the CDR3: TGTGCCTGGAGTGTACAGCTCGGGGAGACCCAGTACTTC. The full variable domain, with the rest looked up from reference TRBV30 and TRBJ2-5, is SQTIHQWPATLVQPVGSPLSLECTVEGTSNPNLYWYRQAAGRGLQLLFYSVGIGQISSEVPQNLSASRPQDRQFILSSKKLLLSDSGFYLCAWSVQLGETQYFGPGTRLLVL.

The chain couples TRBV27 to TRBJ1-6; no definite D call. The length of the CDR3 is 15 residues. The germline V gene has CDR1 MNHEY and CDR2 SMNVEV (reference sequence). V was clipped by 3 bases and J by 9 bases, with 15 bases between them. CDR3 in amino acids: CASSFAGGISSPLHF. The CDR3 DNA reads as TGTGCCAGCAGTTTCGCTGGTGGCATCAGTTCACCCCTCCACTTT.

The chain combines TRBV19 with TRBJ2-3; D might be TRBD1 or TRBD2, each matching 6 bases. V lost 6 bases and J lost 6, with 22 bases in between. This CDR3 comprises 16 residues. The germline CDR1 and CDR2 sequences are LNHDA and SQIVND (reference sequence). The CDR3 spells CASSLGGASVGDTQYF. The CDR3 DNA reads as TGTGCCAGTAGCCTCGGGGGCGCTTCGGTAGGGGATACGCAGTATTTT.

Sample share makes this clonotype medium-sized. This chain links TRBV28 with TRBJ2-1; 7 bases agree with TRBD2. There are 15 residues in the CDR3. V lost 5 bases and J lost 13; bases outside the gene matches: 17. The V gene's germline CDR1 is MDHEN and CDR2 SYDVKM. For the CDR3, the DNA is TGTGCCAGCAGTACCGGGGGAAGGGTTGAGCGGGAACAGTTCTTC. This translates into CASSTGGRVEREQFF.